This T cell receptor (beta chain) is from a study of T cell clones after liver transplantation. General study results and limits: A significant post-transplant drop in circulating graft-donor-reactive CD4 TCRbeta sequences occurred in most of the 8 subjects.

Note on this clone: What it recognizes is unknown.

Sequencing of dividing CFSE-low cells from the MLR defined alloreactive TCRbeta sequences. Profiling relied on immunoSEQ multiplex PCR, and the TCRdb table lists in-frame clones only, not all of them. The table records 5,500 to 7,000 clones, around 29% of them present only once. What was sequenced was CD4+ T cells from cultured PBMCs. This TCR was recovered from a human patient who received a liver transplant. Part of the T cells may come from the graft donor.

CDR3 amino acids: CASRLAQRAQNEKLFF. For the CDR3, the DNA is TGTGCAAGTCGCTTAGCGCAAAGGGCCCAGAATGAAAAACTGTTTTTT. The chain recombines TRBV12-2 with TRBJ1-4. TRBV12-2 is a documented pseudogene. The CDR3 runs to 16 residues.